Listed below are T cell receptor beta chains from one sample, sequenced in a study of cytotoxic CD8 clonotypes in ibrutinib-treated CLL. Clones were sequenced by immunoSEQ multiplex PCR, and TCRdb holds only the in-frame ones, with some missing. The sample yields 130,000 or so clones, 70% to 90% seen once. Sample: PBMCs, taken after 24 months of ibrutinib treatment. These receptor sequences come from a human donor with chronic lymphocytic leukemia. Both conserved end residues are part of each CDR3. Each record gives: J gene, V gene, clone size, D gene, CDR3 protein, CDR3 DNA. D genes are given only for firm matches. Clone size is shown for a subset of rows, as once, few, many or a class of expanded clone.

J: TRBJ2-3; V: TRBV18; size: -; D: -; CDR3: CASSPDTLRTDTQYF; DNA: TGTGCCAGCTCCCCTGACACTCTCCGCACAGATACGCAGTATTTT
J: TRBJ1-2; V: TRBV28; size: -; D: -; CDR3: CASSWGVRSYGYTF; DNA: TGTGCCAGCAGTTGGGGGGTCCGTAGCTATGGCTACACCTTC
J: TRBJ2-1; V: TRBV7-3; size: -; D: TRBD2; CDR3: CASSLELAGYNEQFF; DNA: TGTGCCAGCAGCTTGGAACTAGCGGGATACAATGAGCAGTTCTTC
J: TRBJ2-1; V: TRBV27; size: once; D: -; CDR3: CASSLEFILSGRRAREQFF; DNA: TGTGCCAGCAGCTTAGAATTTATATTGTCGGGACGGAGGGCCCGGGAGCAGTTCTTC
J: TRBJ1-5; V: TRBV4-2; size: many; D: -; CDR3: CASSQSEWNYYSNQPQHF; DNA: TGTGCCAGCAGCCAATCAGAATGGAATTATTATAGCAATCAGCCCCAGCATTTT
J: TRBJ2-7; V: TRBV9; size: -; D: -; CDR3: CASSVSTGTINEQYF; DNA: TGTGCCAGCAGCGTCTCTACCGGGACAATCAACGAGCAGTACTTC
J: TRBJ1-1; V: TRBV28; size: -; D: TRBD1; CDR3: CASRRQGTEAFF; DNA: TGTGCCAGCAGGAGACAGGGCACTGAAGCTTTCTTT
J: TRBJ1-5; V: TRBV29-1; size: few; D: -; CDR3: CSVSGGNQPQHF; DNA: TGCAGCGTCAGCGGGGGGAATCAGCCCCAGCATTTT
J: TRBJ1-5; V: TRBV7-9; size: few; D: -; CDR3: CASSRSNQPQHF; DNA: TGTGCCAGCAGCCGTAGCAATCAGCCCCAGCATTTT
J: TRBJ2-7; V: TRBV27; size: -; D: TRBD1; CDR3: CASSSRDRGWEQYF; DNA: TGTGCCAGCAGTTCCCGGGACAGGGGTTGGGAGCAGTACTTC
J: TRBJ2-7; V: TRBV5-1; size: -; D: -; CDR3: CASSPGPSPSYEQYF; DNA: TGCGCCAGCAGCCCCGGGCCCAGCCCCTCCTACGAGCAGTACTTC
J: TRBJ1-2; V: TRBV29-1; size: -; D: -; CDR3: CSVAPQREGYTF; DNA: TGCAGCGTTGCGCCGCAAAGGGAGGGCTACACCTTC
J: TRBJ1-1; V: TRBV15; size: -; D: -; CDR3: CATSRDGDTEAFF; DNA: TGTGCCACCAGCAGAGATGGCGACACTGAAGCTTTCTTT
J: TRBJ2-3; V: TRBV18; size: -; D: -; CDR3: CASSPPAGGQYF; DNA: TGTGCCAGCTCACCCCCGGCCGGGGGGCAGTATTTT
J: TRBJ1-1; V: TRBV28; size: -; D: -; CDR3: CASSRGMNTEAFF; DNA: TGTGCCAGCAGTCGAGGCATGAACACTGAAGCTTTCTTT
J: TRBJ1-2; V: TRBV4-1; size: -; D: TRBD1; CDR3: CASSQEGQTSEAYGYTF; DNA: TGCGCCAGCAGCCAAGAGGGACAGACCTCGGAAGCCTATGGCTACACCTTC
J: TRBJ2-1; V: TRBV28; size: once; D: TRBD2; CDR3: CASISSGSFSYNEQFF; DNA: TGTGCCAGCATTTCTAGCGGGTCATTCTCCTACAATGAGCAGTTCTTC
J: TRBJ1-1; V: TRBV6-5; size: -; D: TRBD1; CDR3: CASRMTGVERTEAFF; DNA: TGTGCCAGCAGGATGACAGGGGTGGAACGCACTGAAGCTTTCTTT
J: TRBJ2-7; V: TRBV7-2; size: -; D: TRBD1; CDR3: CASSLGQKKYYEQYF; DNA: TGTGCCAGCAGCTTGGGACAGAAGAAATACTACGAGCAGTACTTC
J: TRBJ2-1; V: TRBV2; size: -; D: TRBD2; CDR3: CASSPGGSGRGYNEQFF; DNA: TGTGCCAGCAGTCCAGGGGGTAGCGGGAGAGGTTACAATGAGCAGTTCTTC
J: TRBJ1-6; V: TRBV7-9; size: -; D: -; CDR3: CASSLRGPRYNSPLHF; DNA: TGTGCCAGCAGCTTACGGGGGCCTCGCTATAATTCACCCCTCCACTTT
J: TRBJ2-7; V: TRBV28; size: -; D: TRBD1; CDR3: CASRGQGAAYEQYF; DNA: TGTGCCAGCAGGGGGCAGGGGGCCGCATACGAGCAGTACTTC
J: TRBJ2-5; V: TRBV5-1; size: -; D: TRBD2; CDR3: CASSTRIGREMETQYF; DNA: TGCGCCAGCAGCACGCGGATTGGGCGGGAGATGGAGACCCAGTACTTC
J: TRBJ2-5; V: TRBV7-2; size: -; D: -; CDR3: CASSASRPEGTQYF; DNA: TGTGCCAGCAGCGCGAGCCGGCCCGAAGGGACCCAGTACTTC
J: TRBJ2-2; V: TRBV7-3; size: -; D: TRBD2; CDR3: CASSLLAGGVGGELFF; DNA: TGTGCCAGCAGCCTTCTAGCGGGAGGGGTCGGAGGGGAGCTGTTTTTT
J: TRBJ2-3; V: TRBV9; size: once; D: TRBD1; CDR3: CASSPRRAGGPSTDTQYF; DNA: TGTGCCAGCAGCCCCAGGAGGGCAGGGGGCCCCAGCACAGATACGCAGTATTTT
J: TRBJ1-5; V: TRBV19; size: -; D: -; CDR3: CASSITGEGNQPQHF; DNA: TGTGCCAGTAGTATAACAGGCGAGGGCAATCAGCCCCAGCATTTT
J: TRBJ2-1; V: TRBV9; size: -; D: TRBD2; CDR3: CASSVPASGGEQFF; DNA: TGTGCCAGCAGCGTACCGGCTAGCGGGGGGGAGCAGTTCTTC
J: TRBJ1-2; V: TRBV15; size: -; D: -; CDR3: CATSTPGAAGPYGYTF; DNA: TGTGCCACCAGCACACCTGGGGCAGCCGGCCCTTATGGCTACACCTTC
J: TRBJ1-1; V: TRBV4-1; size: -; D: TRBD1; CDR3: CASSRQIGGTGTMDTEAFF; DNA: TGCGCCAGCAGCCGGCAGATCGGCGGGACAGGGACCATGGACACTGAAGCTTTCTTT
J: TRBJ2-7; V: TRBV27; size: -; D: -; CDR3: CASSHDRYYEQYF; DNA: TGTGCCAGCAGCCACGACAGATACTACGAGCAGTACTTC
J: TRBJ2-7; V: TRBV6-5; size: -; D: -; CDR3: CASSYLRRSEQYF; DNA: TGTGCCAGCAGTTACTTGAGGCGAAGCGAGCAGTACTTC
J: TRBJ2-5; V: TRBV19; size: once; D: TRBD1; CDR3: CASSEDRSEQYF; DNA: TGTGCCAGTAGTGAGGACAGGAGTGAACAGTACTTC
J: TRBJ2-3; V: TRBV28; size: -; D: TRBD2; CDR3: CAIEERGGPTDTQYF; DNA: TGTGCCATCGAAGAACGCGGGGGACCCACAGATACGCAGTATTTT
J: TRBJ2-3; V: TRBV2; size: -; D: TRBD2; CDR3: CASHRGGFTDTQYF; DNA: TGTGCCAGCCACCGCGGGGGATTCACAGATACGCAGTATTTT
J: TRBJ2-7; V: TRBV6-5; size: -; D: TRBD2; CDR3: CASRNSGLAAYEQYF; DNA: TGTGCCAGCAGGAATTCGGGACTAGCGGCCTACGAGCAGTACTTC
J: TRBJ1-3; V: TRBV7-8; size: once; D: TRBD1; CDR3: CASSLRPGGAGNTIYF; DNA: TGTGCCAGCAGCTTAAGGCCAGGGGGCGCGGGAAACACCATATATTTT
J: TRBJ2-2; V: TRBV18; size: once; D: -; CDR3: CASSPGAGGELFF; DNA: TGTGCCAGCTCACCAGGGGCCGGCGGGGAGCTGTTTTTT
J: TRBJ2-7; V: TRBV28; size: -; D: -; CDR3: CASSLPRGRVGYEQYF; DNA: TGTGCCAGCAGTTTACCGAGGGGCAGGGTGGGGTACGAGCAGTACTTC
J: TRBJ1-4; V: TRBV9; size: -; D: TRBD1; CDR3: CASSVDVGGREKLFF; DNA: TGTGCCAGCAGCGTAGACGTAGGGGGCAGGGAAAAACTGTTTTTT
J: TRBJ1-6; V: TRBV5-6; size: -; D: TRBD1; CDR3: CASSFRGGGNNSPLHF; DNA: TGTGCCAGCAGCTTCAGGGGGGGAGGAAATAATTCACCCCTCCACTTT
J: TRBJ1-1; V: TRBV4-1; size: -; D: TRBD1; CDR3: CASSADRMNTEAFF; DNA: TGCGCCAGCAGCGCGGACAGGATGAACACTGAAGCTTTCTTT
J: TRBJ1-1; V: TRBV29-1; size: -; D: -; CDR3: CSVIGRGAFF; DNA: TGCAGCGTGATCGGGAGGGGAGCTTTCTTT
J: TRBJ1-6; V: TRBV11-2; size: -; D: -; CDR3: CASSRGYNSPLHF; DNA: TGTGCCAGCAGCCGAGGGTATAATTCACCCCTCCACTTT
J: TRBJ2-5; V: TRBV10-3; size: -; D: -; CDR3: CAIGAWGGAKGETQYF; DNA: TGTGCCATCGGGGCGTGGGGGGGCGCTAAGGGAGAGACCCAGTACTTC
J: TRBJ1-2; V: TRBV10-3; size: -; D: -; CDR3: CAISLQNYGYTF; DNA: TGTGCCATCTCTCTCCAGAACTATGGCTACACCTTC
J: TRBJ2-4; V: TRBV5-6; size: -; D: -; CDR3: CASSFWILRNIQYF; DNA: TGTGCCAGCAGCTTTTGGATTCTTAGAAACATTCAGTACTTC
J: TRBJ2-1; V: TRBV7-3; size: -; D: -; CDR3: CASSPQGGWEQFF; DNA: TGTGCCAGCAGCCCCCAAGGCGGTTGGGAGCAGTTCTTC
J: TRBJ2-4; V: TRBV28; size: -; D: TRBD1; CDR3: CASSGGTGGAIQYF; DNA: TGTGCCAGCAGTGGAGGGACAGGGGGCGCGATTCAGTACTTC
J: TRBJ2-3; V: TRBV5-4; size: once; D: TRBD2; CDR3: CASSLAGLAGGPARTDTQYF; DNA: TGTGCCAGCAGCTTGGCGGGACTAGCGGGAGGGCCGGCGCGGACAGATACGCAGTATTTT
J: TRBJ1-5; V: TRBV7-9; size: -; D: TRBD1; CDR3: CASSPLRDRGNIQPQHF; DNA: TGTGCCAGCAGCCCTCTACGCGACAGGGGCAACATCCAGCCCCAGCATTTT
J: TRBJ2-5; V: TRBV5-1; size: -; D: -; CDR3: CASSRSGGQGTQYF; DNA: TGCGCCAGCAGCCGGAGTGGAGGGCAAGGGACCCAGTACTTC
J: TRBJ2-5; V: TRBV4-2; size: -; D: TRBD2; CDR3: CASSRGGREETQYF; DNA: TGTGCCAGCAGCCGGGGCGGGAGGGAAGAGACCCAGTACTTC
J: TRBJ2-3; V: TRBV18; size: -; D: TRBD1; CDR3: CASSPQPGQGPDTQYF; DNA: TGTGCCAGCTCACCTCAGCCGGGACAGGGGCCAGATACGCAGTATTTT
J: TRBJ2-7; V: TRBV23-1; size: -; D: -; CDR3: CASSSPPCLPFYEQYF; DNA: TGCGCCAGCAGCTCACCACCTTGTCTCCCTTTCTACGAGCAGTACTTC
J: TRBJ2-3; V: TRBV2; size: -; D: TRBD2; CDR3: CASSYERRGGGSQYF; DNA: TGTGCCAGCAGCTACGAACGCCGCGGGGGAGGGTCGCAGTATTTT
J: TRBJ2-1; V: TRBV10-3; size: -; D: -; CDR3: CAINEAGQSSYNEQFF; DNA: TGTGCCATCAATGAGGCAGGACAAAGCTCCTACAATGAGCAGTTCTTC
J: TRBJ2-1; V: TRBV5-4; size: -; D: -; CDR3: CASSPRISGVYNEQFF; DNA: TGTGCCAGCAGCCCGCGAATTAGCGGAGTCTACAATGAGCAGTTCTTC